This T cell receptor beta chain was documented in a study of PD-1 blockade in classical Hodgkin lymphoma. As for time point: cycle 4 day 1 (C4D1), after five to seven weeks of nivolumab. All the patients suffered relapse after autologous stem cell transplantation, and brentuximab vedotin exposure differed. V lost 3 bases, J lost 6 bases, and 17 bases lay in between. Germline values: CDR1 MRHNA, CDR2 SNTAGT. This CDR3 region has 15 residues. Profiled with immunoSEQ multiplex PCR; TCRdb holds only in-frame clones, not every one. The sample contains under 60,000 clones, around nine tenths of which appear only once.

This receptor was identified in a human donor with classical Hodgkin lymphoma. This chain connects TRBV6-4 to TRBJ1-2; D possibly corresponds to TRBD1 (6 bases). This material consisted of peripheral blood mononuclear cells (PBMCs), taken before the fourth cycle of nivolumab. The CDR3 here is CASSELGTTRDGYTF. The CDR3, as DNA: TGTGCCAGCAGTGAGTTGGGGACAACTCGCGATGGCTACACCTTC.